This is a list of T cell receptor beta chains from one sample in a study of blood T cells in healthy people across ages. TCRdb itself ran the 5' RACE reads through MiXCR, one entry per CDR3 protein. The sample consists of about 780,000 distinct CDR3 sequences, roughly 26% of them appearing once. The sample also formed part of further work on T cells of mothers and their children.

The sequenced material came from blood. The receptors come from a boy between 10 and 17 years old in good health. Both conserved end residues are part of each CDR3. D genes are given only for firm matches.

J gene: TRBJ2-5
V gene: TRBV5-1
D gene: -
CDR3 protein: CASSFRLAQETQYF

J gene: TRBJ2-1
V gene: TRBV9
D gene: -
CDR3 protein: CASSGLGLGEQFF

J gene: TRBJ2-1
V gene: TRBV10-1
D gene: -
CDR3 protein: CASSESAASNEQFF

J gene: TRBJ1-4
V gene: TRBV2
D gene: TRBD1
CDR3 protein: CASNSGTEDEKLFF

J gene: TRBJ2-1
V gene: TRBV5-1
D gene: TRBD1
CDR3 protein: CASSTGQVTYNEQFF

J gene: TRBJ2-1
V gene: TRBV3-1
D gene: -
CDR3 protein: CASSQEGMTEQFF

J gene: TRBJ2-1
V gene: TRBV5-8
D gene: TRBD2
CDR3 protein: CASSSPGLAGAHEQFF

J gene: TRBJ1-1
V gene: TRBV12-5
D gene: -
CDR3 protein: CASGRGGGTEAFF

J gene: TRBJ2-1
V gene: TRBV12-3/TRBV12-4
D gene: -
CDR3 protein: CASSSTPNEQFF

J gene: TRBJ1-4
V gene: TRBV20-1
D gene: -
CDR3 protein: CSAVGSNEKLFF

J gene: -
V gene: TRBV12-5
D gene: TRBD2
CDR3 protein: CASGLVLTSGPRETQYF

J gene: TRBJ2-5
V gene: TRBV7-9
D gene: TRBD1
CDR3 protein: CASSFRDRDREQYF

J gene: TRBJ2-7
V gene: TRBV2
D gene: -
CDR3 protein: CASGDLGKTRKYF

J gene: TRBJ1-2
V gene: TRBV28
D gene: -
CDR3 protein: CASTHYMRYRGYTF

J gene: TRBJ2-1
V gene: TRBV10-3
D gene: TRBD2
CDR3 protein: CAISLGRAGGSSYNEQFF

J gene: TRBJ2-3
V gene: TRBV2
D gene: TRBD2
CDR3 protein: CASSEGSGGAADTQYF

J gene: TRBJ1-2
V gene: TRBV10-3
D gene: -
CDR3 protein: CAISDRGDYGYTF

J gene: TRBJ2-1
V gene: TRBV5-1
D gene: -
CDR3 protein: CASSLEGEHEQFF

J gene: TRBJ2-2
V gene: TRBV9
D gene: TRBD2
CDR3 protein: CVSSVGGTSSNTGELFF

J gene: -
V gene: TRBV5-1
D gene: -
CDR3 protein: CASSLGGSANEQFF

J gene: TRBJ2-5
V gene: TRBV5-6
D gene: TRBD2
CDR3 protein: CASSLAGGRPRFF

J gene: TRBJ2-4
V gene: TRBV28
D gene: -
CDR3 protein: CASRGSLAKNIQYF

J gene: TRBJ2-1
V gene: TRBV18
D gene: -
CDR3 protein: CASSSRGGGVFNEQFF

J gene: TRBJ2-7
V gene: TRBV4-1
D gene: -
CDR3 protein: CASSQERQPTYEQYF

J gene: TRBJ2-5
V gene: TRBV6-5
D gene: -
CDR3 protein: CASSYRWRANQETQYF

J gene: TRBJ2-4
V gene: TRBV5-1
D gene: -
CDR3 protein: CASSLEGDKNIQYF

J gene: TRBJ1-1
V gene: TRBV29-1
D gene: -
CDR3 protein: CSVEAPRTENTEAFF

J gene: TRBJ2-7
V gene: TRBV20-1
D gene: -
CDR3 protein: CSASPRGHEQYF

J gene: TRBJ1-2
V gene: TRBV7-9
D gene: TRBD1
CDR3 protein: CASSTGTDGYTF

J gene: TRBJ2-1
V gene: TRBV5-1
D gene: -
CDR3 protein: CASSSGGTNPNEQFF

J gene: TRBJ1-1
V gene: TRBV2
D gene: -
CDR3 protein: CASSDTRNTEAFF

J gene: TRBJ2-5
V gene: TRBV27
D gene: -
CDR3 protein: CASSMDRTQETQYF

J gene: TRBJ2-2
V gene: TRBV10-3
D gene: -
CDR3 protein: CAISESRANTGELFF